The 28 T cell receptor beta chains below were found in one sample sequenced in a study of memory CD4+ T cells and cytomegalovirus serostatus. Libraries were prepared by immunoSEQ multiplex PCR; TCRdb keeps only in-frame clonotypes and omits some of them. The table lists 50,000 to 70,000 clones, around 79% of them singletons. Single viable CD3+CD4+CD8-CD45RO+ cells were sorted as the memory CD4+ T cells. The specimen sequenced was memory CD4+ T cells from blood. The origin of the receptors is an adult in good health and CMV-seropositive.

The CDR3 region has the DNA TGTGCCAGCTCAGGGGGTTGGCCTCAGCCCCAGCATTTT. Amino acids: CASSGGWPQPQHF. This chain links TRBV18 with TRBJ1-5, with a tentative D call TRBD1 (5 bases). The CDR3 runs to 13 residues. Trimming left V 5 bases short and J 6 bases short, with 11 bases between. Germline loops: CDR1 KGHSH, CDR2 LQKENI.

The table lists this clone with many counts. The chain couples TRBV10-3 to TRBJ2-2; TRBD2 is a possible D gene (6 bases). Germline CDR1 reads ENHRY; CDR2 reads SYGVKD. The CDR3 consists of 16 residues. V was clipped by 7 bases and J by 0 bases, with 15 bases between them. CDR3 protein: CAITGGTDTNTGELFF. The CDR3 bases are TGTGCCATCACCGGAGGGACGGACACGAACACCGGGGAGCTGTTTTTT.

This chain links TRBV5-1 with TRBJ1-1, with TRBD1 as a possible D gene (5 bases). The CDR3 consists of 13 residues. Looked up from germline, CDR1 is SGHRS and CDR2 is YFSETQ. V lost 5 bases to trimming and J lost 6 bases, with 14 bases between them. This CDR3 is CASSDQGGPEAFF. CDR3 in DNA: TGCGCCAGCAGTGATCAGGGTGGTCCTGAAGCTTTCTTT.

The chain has TRBV6-5 and TRBJ1-4; 7 bases align to TRBD1. With 4 bases clipped from V and 4 bases from J, the junction kept 3 bases outside the gene matches. The CDR3 totals 14 residues. Germline CDR1 MNHEY, CDR2 SVGAGI. The CDR3 reads CASSFRGFNEKLFF. CDR3 DNA: TGTGCCAGCAGTTTCAGGGGGTTTAATGAAAAACTGTTTTTT.

CDR3 DNA sequence: TGTGCCAGCAGCGCACAACTCCCAGCGAACACCGGGGAGCTGTTTTTT. It encodes CASSAQLPANTGELFF. This rearrangement joins TRBV11-2 to TRBJ2-2; D is ambiguous. Trimming removed 5 bases at V and 0 bases at J, with 13 bases between. CDR3 length: 16 amino acids. In germline, CDR1 is SGHAT, CDR2 FQNNGV.

CDR3 sequence reads: CASSPGLVGTGELFF. The CDR3 bases are TGTGCCAGCAGCCCCGGACTAGTTGGCACCGGGGAGCTGTTTTTT. The rearrangement joins TRBV9 to TRBJ2-2; TRBD2 matches at 7 bases. Germline CDR1 SGDLS, CDR2 YYNGEE. The J segment lost 4 bases and the V segment lost 4 bases, leaving 7 bases of the junction unmatched. The CDR3 spans 15 residues.

CDR3 protein: CASSFLVLRGHQGEAFF. CDR3 DNA sequence: TGTGCCAGCAGTTTTTTGGTTCTGAGGGGACACCAGGGTGAAGCTTTCTTT. V is TRBV28 and J is TRBJ1-1; the D gene is possibly TRBD1 (6 bases). The CDR3 totals 17 residues. Germline lookup yields CDR1 MDHEN and CDR2 SYDVKM. Deletions cut 3 bases from V and 7 bases from J, with 24 bases between.

This chain links TRBV7-9 with TRBJ2-5, with TRBD1 matching over 10 bases. CDR1 is SEHNR, CDR2 FQNEAQ, per germline (reference sequence). The CDR3 runs 15 residues. The V segment lost 4 bases and the J segment 6 bases; nucleotides outside the gene matches: 8. In DNA, the CDR3 is TGTGCCAGCAGCTCGGCCGGGACAGGGGAGAAGACCCAGTACTTC. As protein: CASSSAGTGEKTQYF.

This chain uses TRBV30 with TRBJ1-4; D possibly corresponds to TRBD1 (6 bases). Germline V CDR1 and CDR2: GTSNPN, SVGIG (reference sequence). CDR3 length: 15 residues. Trimming shortened V by 5 bases and J by 2 bases, and 15 bases separated the two germline ends. CDR3 DNA sequence: TGTGCCTGGGGATCTAGGGGGGCGACTAATGAAAAACTGTTTTTT. This sequence encodes CAWGSRGATNEKLFF.

The chain carries TRBV30 and TRBJ2-5; D might be TRBD2 (6 bases). Between the trimmed V and J ends, which lost 5 bases and 5 bases, there was a span of 15 bases. The germline V gene has CDR1 GTSNPN and CDR2 SVGIG (reference sequence). The CDR3 length is 13 residues. The DNA of the CDR3 is TGTGCCTGGGGTCAGGCGGCGGGGGAGACCCAGTACTTC. Amino acids: CAWGQAAGETQYF.

This chain joins TRBV6-5 and TRBJ2-7; D is possibly TRBD1 (6 bases). V was pared by 7 bases and J by 1 base, with 11 bases between. CDR1 and CDR2 from the germline V gene are MNHEY and SVGAGI. The CDR3 contains 13 residues. The CDR3 DNA reads as TGTGCCAGCATATCAGGGGCGTCCTACGAGCAGTACTTC. Translating gives CASISGASYEQYF.

V usage is TRBV11-2 and J usage is TRBJ2-7; D remains unclear. The germline V gene encodes CDR1 SGHAT and CDR2 FQNNGV. This CDR3 region has 14 residues. Trimming took off 2 bases at V and 2 bases at J, with 10 bases between the two ends. In nucleotides, the CDR3 is TGTGCCAGCAGCTTAAATACGGGCCCCTACGAGCAGTACTTC. This gives the protein CASSLNTGPYEQYF.

J is TRBJ1-1 and V is TRBV2; D unclear. The CDR3 has 14 amino acids. V lost 4 bases and J 1 base, leaving 10 bases between the germline ends. Germline loops: CDR1 SNHLY, CDR2 FYNNEI. CDR3 protein: CASSGTPGNTEAFF. The CDR3 coding sequence is TGTGCCAGCAGTGGTACTCCGGGGAACACTGAAGCTTTCTTT. Based on the CDR3 plus reference TRBV2 and TRBJ1-1, the full variable domain is EPEVTQTPSHQVTQMGQEVILRCVPISNHLYFYWYRQILGQKVEFLVSFYNNEISEKSEIFDDQFSVERPDGSNFTLKIRSTKLEDSAMYFCASSGTPGNTEAFFGQGTRLTVV.

This clone has only a few counts. The rearrangement joins TRBV30 to TRBJ2-1; D gene uncertain. Germline V lookup: CDR1 GTSNPN, CDR2 SVGIG (reference sequence). The CDR3 is 11 residues long. V lost 1 base and J lost 9, with 7 bases in between. CDR3 DNA sequence: TGTGCCTGGAGTGGATACGGTGAGCAGTTCTTC. Its translation: CAWSGYGEQFF.

J is TRBJ2-3 and V is TRBV28; tentatively, D is TRBD2 (5 bases). Germline CDR1 MDHEN, CDR2 SYDVKM. The CDR3 contains 15 residues. V was shortened by 10 bases and J by 0 bases, with 17 bases between the two germline ends. This CDR3 is CATRSPRTSTDTQYF. The CDR3, as DNA: TGTGCCACACGTTCCCCCAGGACTAGCACAGATACGCAGTATTTT.

This clone was seen once. The chain uses TRBV2 and TRBJ2-7, with 8 positions matching TRBD1. CDR1 and CDR2 (germline): SNHLY, FYNNEI. The CDR3 extends over 14 amino acids. The V segment lost 6 bases and the J segment 2 bases; nucleotides outside the gene matches: 6. The DNA of the CDR3 is TGTGCCAGCAGCCGGGACAGGTCAACCTACGAGCAGTACTTC. Translating gives CASSRDRSTYEQYF.

CDR3 coding DNA: TGCAGCGTAGATAAGGAAGCTTTCTTT. Encoded protein: CSVDKEAFF. This chain uses TRBV29-1 with TRBJ1-1; D not certain. This CDR3 comprises 9 residues. The ends were cut back, 6 bases at V and 8 bases at J, with 7 bases in the middle. Germline loops: CDR1 SQVTM, CDR2 ANQGSEA.

The J gene is TRBJ2-1, the V gene TRBV6-1; 10 bases fit TRBD2. Germline V CDR1 and CDR2: MNHNS, SASEGT. Trimming took 5 bases from V and 10 from J; bases not matched to a gene: 5. This CDR3 spans 13 amino acids. The CDR3 region has the DNA TGTGCCAGCAGTAAGCGGGAGGGCGGGGAGCAGTTCTTC. Encoded protein: CASSKREGGEQFF.

The rearrangement joins TRBV7-3 to TRBJ2-3, with D tentatively TRBD2 (5 bases). V lost 2 bases to trimming and J lost 12 bases, with 12 bases between them. The CDR3 covers 12 residues. The germline V gene has CDR1 SGHTA and CDR2 FQGTGA. In nucleotides, the CDR3 is TGTGCCAGCAGCTTAGATGCGGGCTCCCAGTATTTT. Protein product: CASSLDAGSQYF.

The chain uses TRBV7-9 and TRBJ2-3; D is ambiguous. Trimming shortened V by 5 bases and J by 5 bases, and 17 bases separated the two germline ends. CDR3 length: 15 amino acids. The germline V gene encodes CDR1 SEHNR and CDR2 FQNEAQ (reference sequence). In nucleotides, the CDR3 is TGTGCCAGCAGCCCTGGACCCGGCGGAGAAGATACGCAGTATTTT. Its protein product is CASSPGPGGEDTQYF.

This clone was detected only once. The chain has TRBV5-1 and TRBJ2-5; D remains ambiguous. The V end was cut by 3 bases, the J end by 5 bases, with 5 bases between. This CDR3 has 11 residues. In germline, CDR1 is SGHRS, CDR2 YFSETQ. The CDR3 sequence is CASSSRETQYF. For the CDR3, the DNA is TGCGCCAGCAGCTCACGGGAGACCCAGTACTTC.

This chain connects TRBV29-1 to TRBJ2-5, with 11 bases aligning to TRBD1. Unmatched junction bases numbered 6, after V lost 7 bases and J lost 5 bases. From germline, CDR1 is SQVTM and CDR2 ANQGSEA. There are 13 residues in the CDR3. DNA of the CDR3: TGCAGCGCTGGACAGGGGGCAGGGGAGACCCAGTACTTC. This sequence encodes CSAGQGAGETQYF.

V and J are TRBV5-8 and TRBJ2-3; 7 nucleotides align to TRBD2. Germline V gives CDR1 SGHTS, CDR2 YDEGEE. This CDR3 has 12 residues. V gave up 4 bases and J gave up 9 bases; unmatched junction bases: 5. The CDR3 spells CASSPTGGTQYF. CDR3 nucleotide sequence: TGTGCCAGCAGCCCGACCGGGGGGACGCAGTATTTT.

This clone was seen more than once but under ten times. V and J are TRBV20-1 and TRBJ1-1; D is ambiguous. Germline V gene sequence: CDR1 DFQATT, CDR2 SNEGSKA (reference sequence). The V and J ends lost 4 bases and 7 bases respectively, with 10 bases between them. CDR3 size: 11 residues. CDR3 sequence (DNA): TGCAGTGCTATCCAACAGCGTGAAGCTTTCTTT. Translation gives CSAIQQREAFF.

This clone was seen only once. The chain has TRBV30 and TRBJ1-4; D may be TRBD1 (6 bases). The ends were cut back, 2 bases at V and 8 bases at J, with 9 bases in the middle. This CDR3 has 12 residues. CDR1 is GTSNPN and CDR2 is SVGIG in the germline V gene (reference sequence). The CDR3, as DNA: TGTGCCTGGAGTAAGGACAGAGAAAAACTGTTTTTT. It translates to CAWSKDREKLFF. The whole variable domain, filled in from reference TRBV30 and TRBJ1-4, reads SQTIHQWPATLVQPVGSPLSLECTVEGTSNPNLYWYRQAAGRGLQLLFYSVGIGQISSEVPQNLSASRPQDRQFILSSKKLLLSDSGFYLCAWSKDREKLFFGSGTQLSVL.

The V gene is TRBV11-2, the J gene TRBJ2-7; TRBD1 is a possible D gene (6 bases). The germline V and J ends were trimmed by 1 base and 0 bases, with 16 bases remaining between them. CDR3 size: 17 residues. Germline V gives CDR1 SGHAT, CDR2 FQNNGV. In DNA, the CDR3 is TGTGCCAGCAGCTTAGCGGGTCAGGGGAAGAGCTCCTACGAGCAGTACGTC. Translated, it gives CASSLAGQGKSSYEQYV.

The chain has TRBV18 and TRBJ2-2, with TRBD2 identical over 9 bases. The CDR3 has 15 residues. V was pared by 3 bases and J by 5 bases, with 4 bases of the junction left unmatched. The germline V gene has CDR1 KGHSH and CDR2 LQKENI. As DNA, the CDR3 is TGTGCCAGCTCACCCAGTAGCGGGAGAACCGGGGAGCTGTTTTTT. Translating gives CASSPSSGRTGELFF.

This clone was detected only a few times. The V gene is TRBV10-3, the J gene TRBJ2-1, with 10 nucleotides matching TRBD2. CDR3 length: 15 amino acids. CDR1 ENHRY and CDR2 SYGVKD come from the germline V gene. V lost 11 bases, J lost 0 bases, and 7 bases stayed unmatched. The CDR3 region has the DNA TGTGCCGTAACTAGCGGGGCCAGCTCCTACAATGAGCAGTTCTTC. Protein product: CAVTSGASSYNEQFF.